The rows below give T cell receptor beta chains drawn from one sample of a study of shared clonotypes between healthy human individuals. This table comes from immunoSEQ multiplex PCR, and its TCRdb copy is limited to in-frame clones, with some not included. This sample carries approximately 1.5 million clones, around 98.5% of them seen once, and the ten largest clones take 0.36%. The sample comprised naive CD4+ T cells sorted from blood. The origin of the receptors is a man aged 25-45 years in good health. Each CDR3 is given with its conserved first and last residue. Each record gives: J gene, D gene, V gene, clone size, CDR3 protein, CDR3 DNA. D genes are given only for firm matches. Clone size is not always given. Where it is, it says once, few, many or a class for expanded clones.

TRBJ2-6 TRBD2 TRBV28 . CASSPSGSGANVLTF TGTGCCAGCAGTCCTAGCGGCTCTGGGGCCAACGTCCTGACTTTC
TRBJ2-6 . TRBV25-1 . CASSGGGYGASGANVLTF TGTGCCAGCAGTGGCGGGGGCTACGGGGCCTCTGGGGCCAACGTCCTGACTTTC
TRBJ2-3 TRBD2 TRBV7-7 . CASSPRGGRSSTDTQYF TGTGCCAGCAGCCCCCGGGGCGGGAGATCCTCCACAGATACGCAGTATTTT
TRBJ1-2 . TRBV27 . CASTPFEGYGYTF TGTGCCAGCACCCCGTTTGAGGGTTATGGCTACACCTTC
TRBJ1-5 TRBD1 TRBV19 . CASSIRGTGHNQPQHF TGTGCCAGTAGCATCAGAGGGACAGGACACAATCAGCCCCAGCATTTT
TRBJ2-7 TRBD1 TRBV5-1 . CASSSGQGAYEQYF TGCGCCAGCAGCTCCGGACAGGGGGCCTACGAGCAGTACTTC
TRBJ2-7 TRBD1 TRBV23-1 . CASSPAGTASYEQYF TGCGCCAGCAGTCCCGCCGGGACAGCCTCCTACGAGCAGTACTTC
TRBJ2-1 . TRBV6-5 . CASSYSPSSSYNEQFF TGTGCCAGCAGTTACTCTCCGTCCTCCTCCTACAATGAGCAGTTCTTC
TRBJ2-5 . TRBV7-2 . CASSLENRRGETQYF TGTGCCAGCAGCTTAGAAAACAGAAGGGGGGAGACCCAGTACTTC
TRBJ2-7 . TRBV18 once CASSPGNLYEQYF TGTGCCAGCTCACCAGGGAATCTATACGAGCAGTACTTC
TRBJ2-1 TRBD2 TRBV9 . CASSASGSAVGEQFF TGTGCCAGCAGCGCGAGCGGGAGCGCTGTTGGTGAGCAGTTCTTC